What follows are 21 T cell receptor beta chains derived from one specimen sequenced in a study of T cell responses to AZD1222 COVID-19 vaccine. Sequenced by immunoSEQ multiplex PCR; TCRdb stores in-frame clones only, minus some. The table includes around 130,000 clones, 88% detected once. This specimen was peripheral blood, taken 28 days after the second AZD1222 dose. The receptor set was obtained from an adult who received the AZD1222 COVID-19 vaccine.

In nucleotides, the CDR3 is TGTGCCAGCAGTTCCGGGGGACAGGGCACAGATACGCAGTATTTT. Amino acids: CASSSGGQGTDTQYF. The rearrangement links TRBV28 to TRBJ2-3; 8 bases fit TRBD1. The CDR3 has 15 residues. Unmatched junction bases numbered 4, after V lost 4 bases and J lost 1 base. Germline V lookup: CDR1 MDHEN, CDR2 SYDVKM.

The chain is built from TRBV9 and TRBJ2-1; 11 nucleotides agree with TRBD2. The CDR3 length is 16 residues. Germline CDR1 SGDLS, CDR2 YYNGEE. The V and J ends lost 0 bases and 7 bases, in that order; junction bases with no gene match: 6. CDR3: CASSVAIAGGKNEQFF. CDR3 sequence (DNA): TGTGCCAGCAGCGTAGCTATAGCGGGAGGGAAGAATGAGCAGTTCTTC. The full variable domain, with the rest looked up from reference TRBV9 and TRBJ2-1, is DSGVTQTPKHLITATGQRVTLRCSPRSGDLSVYWYQQSLDQGLQFLIQYYNGEERAKGNILERFSAQQFPDLHSELNLSSLELGDSALYFCASSVAIAGGKNEQFFGPGTRLTVL.

The chain recombines TRBV3-1 (or the pseudogene TRBV3-2) with TRBJ1-5; D may be TRBD1 (5 bases). The length of the CDR3 is 15 residues. Trimming left V 6 bases short and J 1 base short, with 13 bases between. CDR1 and CDR2 from the germline V gene are LGHDT and YNNKEL (reference sequence). The CDR3 DNA reads TGTGCCAGCAGTTCCGGGACCCCGAGCAATCAGCCCCAGCATTTT. Translated, it gives CASSSGTPSNQPQHF.

This rearrangement joins TRBV28 to TRBJ2-3; the D gene is possibly TRBD2 (6 bases). The CDR3 sequence is 15 residues long. V dropped 6 bases and J dropped 3 bases, with 16 bases sitting between them. Germline CDR1 is MDHEN and CDR2 is SYDVKM. CDR3 nucleotides: TGTGCCAGCAGGGGGGACTTGCGCCCAACAGATACGCAGTATTTT. Residues: CASRGDLRPTDTQYF.

In the case of this clone: Other DNA sequences within the sample encode an identical CDR3. The rearrangement uses TRBV3-1 (or the pseudogene TRBV3-2) and TRBJ1-1, with a possible D match to TRBD1 (5 bases). The CDR3 is made up of 15 amino acids. CDR1 LGHDT and CDR2 YNNKEL come from the germline V gene (reference sequence). V lost 1 base to trimming and J lost 1 base, with 10 bases between them. CDR3 sequence (DNA): TGTGCCAGCAGCCAAGTTGGGGGGTGGAACACTGAAGCTTTCTTT. It yields the protein CASSQVGGWNTEAFF.

The rearrangement links TRBV5-6 to TRBJ2-5; 10 nucleotides match TRBD2. CDR1 is SGHDT and CDR2 is YYEEEE in the germline V gene. The CDR3 is made up of 16 amino acids. V dropped 4 bases and J dropped 2; count of bases not matched to a gene: 8. CDR3 sequence: CASSEPGLAKQETQYF. Written as DNA, the CDR3 is TGTGCCAGCAGCGAACCGGGACTAGCGAAACAAGAGACCCAGTACTTC.

This chain joins TRBV10-3 and TRBJ2-3; the D is unclear. V dropped 2 bases and J dropped 0 bases, with 12 bases sitting between them. This CDR3 is 16 amino acids long. Germline V CDR1 and CDR2: ENHRY, SYGVKD. The DNA for the CDR3 is TGTGCCATCAGTGAGCGGGTGAGCACTAGCACAGATACGCAGTATTTT. Encoded protein: CAISERVSTSTDTQYF.

The chain combines TRBV27 with TRBJ2-1; D is uncertain. CDR1 and CDR2 (germline): MNHEY, SMNVEV (reference sequence). CDR3 length equals 13 residues. Trimming cost V 5 bases and J 6 bases, with 11 bases left between them. CDR3 amino acids: CASSQQTANEQFF. The DNA for the CDR3 is TGTGCCAGCAGTCAACAGACTGCCAATGAGCAGTTCTTC.

V usage is TRBV3-1 (or the pseudogene TRBV3-2) and J usage is TRBJ1-1, with TRBD1 as a possible D gene (5 bases). The V and J ends lost 5 bases and 4 bases respectively, with 23 bases between them. Germline loops: CDR1 LGHDT, CDR2 YNNKEL (reference sequence). This CDR3 region has 17 residues. CDR3 region: CASSWSSVIARVTEAFF. Written as DNA, the CDR3 is TGTGCCAGCAGCTGGAGTTCGGTGATCGCCAGGGTCACTGAAGCTTTCTTT.

The chain joins TRBV19 to TRBJ2-2; 8 nucleotides line up with TRBD2. V dropped 8 bases and J dropped 1; count of bases not matched to a gene: 6. The CDR3 sequence is 15 residues long. From germline, CDR1 is LNHDA and CDR2 SQIVND (reference sequence). The CDR3 reads CASSTSGGNTGELFF. The CDR3 region has the DNA TGTGCCAGTTCTACTAGCGGTGGGAACACCGGGGAGCTGTTTTTT. Full variable domain (rest looked up from reference TRBV19 and TRBJ2-2): DGGITQSPKYLFRKEGQNVTLSCEQNLNHDAMYWYRQDPGQGLRLIYYSQIVNDFQKGDIAEGYSVSREKKESFPLTVTSAQKNPTAFYLCASSTSGGNTGELFFGEGSRLTVL.

The chain links TRBV10-3 to TRBJ2-3; D remains ambiguous. The length of the CDR3 is 12 residues. CDR1 is ENHRY and CDR2 is SYGVKD in the germline V gene. Trimming left V 0 bases short and J 8 bases short, with 6 bases between. This CDR3 reads CAISESLGTQYF. The CDR3 bases are TGTGCCATCAGTGAGTCCTTAGGTACGCAGTATTTT.

The CDR3 DNA reads TGTGCCAGCAGGCGGGAGGGCCGCGAGCAGTACTTC. As protein: CASRREGREQYF. This chain connects TRBV3-1 (or the pseudogene TRBV3-2) to TRBJ2-7; 9 nucleotides match TRBD2. Trimming took 6 bases from V and 6 from J; bases not matched to a gene: 3. The CDR3 covers 12 residues. Germline V gives CDR1 LGHDT, CDR2 YNNKEL (reference sequence).

V usage is TRBV9 and J usage is TRBJ2-5; 10 bases agree with TRBD2. The CDR3 has 16 residues. V lost 0 bases, J lost 4 bases, and 6 bases stayed unmatched. Germline CDR1 and CDR2: SGDLS and YYNGEE. The CDR3 nucleotides are TGTGCCAGCAGCGTAGGAGCTAGCGGGAGCCCAGAGACCCAGTACTTC. As protein: CASSVGASGSPETQYF.

The chain couples TRBV6-6 to TRBJ1-5, with D uncertain. This CDR3 has 15 residues. V was pared by 5 bases and J by 6 bases, with 17 bases between. Germline CDR1 and CDR2: MNHNY and SVGAGI (reference sequence). The CDR3 loop reads CASSPRVQKGQPQHF. The CDR3 DNA follows: TGTGCCAGCAGTCCCCGGGTGCAGAAGGGTCAGCCCCAGCATTTT.

The rearrangement links TRBV7-3 to TRBJ2-1, with TRBD1 matching over 8 bases. After removal of 5 bases from V and 4 bases from J, the junction contained 13 bases not matched to a gene. There are 17 residues in the CDR3. Germline V gene sequence: CDR1 SGHTA, CDR2 FQGTGA. The DNA of the CDR3 is TGTGCCAGCAGCCAGCAGACAGGGGCGTCCCTATACAATGAGCAGTTCTTC. Translation: CASSQQTGASLYNEQFF.

The chain recombines TRBV18 with TRBJ2-3; possible D gene TRBD2, 7 bases. The CDR3 length is 16 residues. From germline, CDR1 is KGHSH and CDR2 LQKENI. V gave up 5 bases and J gave up 4 bases, with 19 bases separating them. The CDR3 nucleotides are TGTGCCAGCTCAACCTTACAGGGCCGGGGGGCAGATACGCAGTATTTT. Translating gives CASSTLQGRGADTQYF.

The chain employs TRBV27 and TRBJ1-6; 7 nucleotides agree with TRBD1. CDR3 length: 15 amino acids. CDR1 and CDR2 (germline): MNHEY, SMNVEV (reference sequence). After removal of 7 bases from V and 2 bases from J, the junction contained 5 bases not matched to a gene. CDR3 nucleotide sequence: TGTGCCAGCACCCAAGGGGGCGCCTATAATTCACCCCTCCACTTT. Translated: CASTQGGAYNSPLHF.

The chain carries TRBV19 and TRBJ2-5, with D possibly matching TRBD2 (6 bases). V was shortened by 2 bases and J by 0 bases, with 13 bases between the two germline ends. The CDR3 is 16 residues long. CDR1 LNHDA and CDR2 SQIVND come from the germline V gene (reference sequence). The CDR3 region is CASSIRGELYQETQYF. As DNA, the CDR3 is TGTGCCAGTAGTATACGCGGGGAATTGTACCAAGAGACCCAGTACTTC.

V is TRBV29-1 and J is TRBJ2-7, with 12 nucleotides matching TRBD1. The CDR3 runs 14 residues. The V gene's germline CDR1 is SQVTM and CDR2 ANQGSEA. J gave up 6 bases and V 4 bases, and 7 bases lay outside the gene matches. CDR3: CSVADGTGGSEQYF. CDR3 nucleotide sequence: TGCAGCGTTGCCGACGGGACAGGGGGCAGCGAGCAGTACTTC.

This chain links TRBV6-5 with TRBJ2-7; 13 bases line up with TRBD2. From germline, CDR1 is MNHEY and CDR2 SVGAGI. The CDR3 has 14 amino acids. The V and J ends lost 6 bases and 7 bases, in that order; junction bases with no gene match: 6. The DNA for the CDR3 is TGTGCCAGCAGAGGGACTAGCGGGAAGGGGGAGCAGTACTTC. Translating gives CASRGTSGKGEQYF.

The rearrangement uses TRBV10-3 and TRBJ1-3; D not resolved. The germline V gene encodes CDR1 ENHRY and CDR2 SYGVKD. The CDR3 is 14 amino acids. V was trimmed by 3 bases and J by 1 base, leaving 7 bases between them. CDR3 sequence reads: CAISETTSGNTIYF. CDR3 sequence (DNA): TGTGCCATCAGTGAAACAACTTCTGGAAACACCATATATTTT.